These 9 T cell receptor beta chains were all obtained from the same sample, sequenced in a study of shared clonotypes between healthy human individuals. Sequenced by immunoSEQ multiplex PCR; TCRdb stores in-frame clones only, minus some. Of 2 million to 3 million clones listed, approximately 93% were seen once; the top ten hold 0.35% to 0.45%. The specimen was naive CD4+ T cells from PBMCs. As for subset: CD45RA+ positively selected. These receptors came from a man younger than 35 in good health. Some clones in this sample may be carry-over from other donors' samples.

The rearrangement uses TRBV5-1 and TRBJ2-7, with D perhaps being TRBD1 or TRBD2 (6 bases each). The CDR3 is 15 amino acids. V was clipped by 0 bases and J by 4 bases, with 14 bases between them. Germline V gives CDR1 SGHRS, CDR2 YFSETQ. The CDR3: CASSLAEGGRYEQYF. DNA for the CDR3: TGCGCCAGCAGCTTGGCCGAGGGGGGAAGATACGAGCAGTACTTC.

V usage is TRBV5-1 and J usage is TRBJ2-1; 8 nucleotides match TRBD2. This CDR3 is built from 23 residues. Unmatched junction bases numbered 24, after V lost 0 bases and J lost 1 base. The germline CDR1 and CDR2 sequences are SGHRS and YFSETQ. The CDR3 DNA reads TGCGCCAGCAGCTTGGATGACAGGTTAGCTAGCGGGTCGATCGTTTTATCCTACAATGAGCAGTTCTTC. It codes for CASSLDDRLASGSIVLSYNEQFF.

V and J are TRBV4-1 and TRBJ2-2; TRBD2 matches at 8 bases. CDR1 MGHRA and CDR2 YSYEKL come from the germline V gene. There are 16 residues in the CDR3. The V segment lost 4 bases and the J segment 5 bases; nucleotides outside the gene matches: 9. This CDR3 is CASSLSGTRGTGELFF. As DNA, the CDR3 is TGCGCCAGCAGCCTTTCCGGGACTAGGGGGACCGGGGAGCTGTTTTTT.

This clone came up a few times. Other DNA variants within this sample encode the same CDR3. V is TRBV5-1 and J is TRBJ1-5; 7 nucleotides line up with TRBD1. The CDR3 is 15 residues long. The V gene end was trimmed by 4 bases and the J gene end by 2 bases; junction bases not matched to a gene: 6. Germline-derived CDR1 and CDR2 are SGHRS and YFSETQ. Here the CDR3 reads CASSLEGTGNQPQHF. DNA for the CDR3: TGCGCCAGCAGCCTAGAAGGGACAGGCAATCAGCCCCAGCATTTT.

The V call is TRBV7-9, the J call TRBJ2-7; perhaps TRBD2 as D (5 bases). The CDR3 has 14 residues. Trimming cost V 2 bases and J 0 bases, with 8 bases left between them. Germline V gene sequence: CDR1 SEHNR, CDR2 FQNEAQ (reference sequence). The chain's CDR3 is CASSLSGNSYEQYF. DNA of the CDR3: TGTGCCAGCAGCTTAAGCGGAAACTCCTACGAGCAGTACTTC.

V and J are TRBV18 and TRBJ2-7; D is possibly TRBD2 (5 bases). The V end lost 5 bases, the J end lost 6 bases, and 14 bases lay between the germline ends. Germline loops: CDR1 KGHSH, CDR2 LQKENI. The CDR3 runs to 13 residues. The CDR3 loop reads CASSSPPGGEQYF. CDR3 nucleotide sequence: TGTGCCAGCTCATCTCCCCCCGGAGGCGAGCAGTACTTC.

This chain connects TRBV15 to TRBJ1-5; TRBD1 is a possible D gene (5 bases). In germline, CDR1 is LNHNV, CDR2 YYDKDF (reference sequence). V shed 0 bases and J shed 4 bases, with 16 bases lying between them. The CDR3 loop spans 17 amino acids. The CDR3 spells CATSRDGGRVGNQPQHF. The CDR3 DNA sequence: TGTGCCACCAGCAGAGATGGTGGCAGGGTGGGGAATCAGCCCCAGCATTTT.

This chain links TRBV5-4 with TRBJ2-2, with TRBD2 matching 16 bases. CDR1 is SGHNT and CDR2 is YYREEE in the germline V gene (reference sequence). V trimming: 4 bases; J trimming: 5 bases; junction bases outside the gene matches: 11. This CDR3 comprises 19 residues. The CDR3 protein is CASSAPGLAGGPFTGELFF. CDR3 sequence (DNA): TGTGCCAGCAGCGCTCCGGGACTAGCGGGAGGGCCTTTTACCGGGGAGCTGTTTTTT.

This clone was seen a few times. V is TRBV9 and J is TRBJ1-2; possibly TRBD1 for D (6 bases). This CDR3 has 13 amino acids. Deletions cut 0 bases from V and 4 bases from J, with 7 bases between. From germline, CDR1 is SGDLS and CDR2 YYNGEE. The CDR3 spells CASSVEDSYGYTF. CDR3 coding DNA: TGTGCCAGCAGCGTAGAGGACAGCTATGGCTACACCTTC.